These 22 T cell receptor beta chains share one sample of origin, sequenced in a study of shared clonotypes between healthy human individuals. Libraries were prepared by immunoSEQ multiplex PCR; TCRdb keeps only in-frame clonotypes and omits some of them. This sample has roughly 2 million clones; approximately 96% occur once, and the top ten carry 0.1% to 0.15%. Sequenced: naive CD4+ T cells sorted from blood. The subset is: CD45RA+ positively selected. The source is a man between 18 and 35 years old in good health.

The chain uses TRBV28 and TRBJ2-3, with D possibly TRBD1 on 6 matching bases. Looked up from germline, CDR1 is MDHEN and CDR2 is SYDVKM. The CDR3 runs 16 residues. V was cut by 8 bases and J by 2 bases, with 20 bases left in between. CDR3 sequence reads: CASPTEQGNHTDTQYF. The DNA of the CDR3 is TGTGCCAGCCCGACTGAACAGGGAAATCACACAGATACGCAGTATTTT. The entire variable domain, with the rest obtained from reference TRBV28 and TRBJ2-3, is as follows: DVKVTQSSRYLVKRTGEKVFLECVQDMDHENMFWYRQDPGLGLRLIYFSYDVKMKEKGDIPEGYSVSREKKERFSLILESASTNQTSMYLCASPTEQGNHTDTQYFGPGTRLTVL.

On this clone itself: Other DNA variants within this sample encode the same CDR3. The V call is TRBV5-4, the J call TRBJ1-2; D is ambiguous. The V end was cut by 2 bases, the J end by 4 bases, with 9 bases between. The CDR3 totals 13 residues. CDR1 is SGHNT, CDR2 YYREEE, per germline (reference sequence). The CDR3 is CASSFGQSYGYTF. The CDR3 DNA sequence: TGTGCCAGCAGCTTCGGGCAGAGCTATGGCTACACCTTC.

The genes are TRBV28 and TRBJ2-1; maybe TRBD1 (6 bases). The germline V gene encodes CDR1 MDHEN and CDR2 SYDVKM. V was shortened by 2 bases and J by 4 bases, with 15 bases between the two germline ends. This CDR3 region has 16 residues. The CDR3 protein is CASSLLRTEKYNEQFF. For the CDR3, the DNA is TGTGCCAGCAGTTTACTCCGGACAGAAAAATACAATGAGCAGTTCTTC.

The chain links TRBV7-9 to TRBJ1-1; 9 bases map to TRBD1. Looked up from germline, CDR1 is SEHNR and CDR2 is FQNEAQ (reference sequence). The CDR3 runs 15 residues. Trimming at V came to 5 bases and at J to 6 bases, leaving 10 bases not matched to a gene. Here the CDR3 DNA reads TGTGCCAGCAGCCCGACCGGGACAGGGATCCCTGAAGCTTTCTTT. Translated: CASSPTGTGIPEAFF.

The CDR3 sequence is CASSPLPGDDYEQYF. CDR3 bases: TGTGCCAGCAGTCCCCTCCCAGGGGACGACTACGAGCAGTACTTC. This chain uses TRBV27 with TRBJ2-7; TRBD1 might be the D (6 bases). The CDR3 length is 15 residues. Trimming removed 5 bases from V and 3 bases from J, with 17 bases in between. Germline V CDR1 and CDR2: MNHEY, SMNVEV (reference sequence).

The chain carries TRBV4-1 and TRBJ2-5; D unclear. The CDR3 runs 15 residues. The germline CDR1 and CDR2 sequences are MGHRA and YSYEKL. Between the trimmed V and J ends, which lost 0 bases and 4 bases, there was a span of 12 bases. The CDR3 loop reads CASSQDPVVPETQYF. CDR3 sequence (DNA): TGCGCCAGCAGCCAAGATCCCGTAGTGCCAGAGACCCAGTACTTC.

This clone was seen just once. This chain connects TRBV6-5 to TRBJ2-1; 10 bases align to TRBD2. The CDR3 has 15 residues. V shed 6 bases and J 9 bases; nucleotides not matched to a gene: 11. Germline CDR1 and CDR2: MNHEY and SVGAGI. Here the CDR3 reads CASSIGLAGVVEQFF. The CDR3 bases are TGTGCCAGCAGCATCGGGCTAGCGGGAGTGGTTGAGCAGTTCTTC.

The chain couples TRBV2 to TRBJ2-3; TRBD1 might be the D (6 bases). CDR1 is SNHLY and CDR2 is FYNNEI in the germline V gene. This CDR3 contains 13 residues. Trimming took off 2 bases at V and 5 bases at J, with 8 bases between the two ends. DNA of the CDR3: TGTGCCAGCAGTGAACAGGGGTTAGATACGCAGTATTTT. This gives the protein CASSEQGLDTQYF.

J is TRBJ1-1 and V is TRBV18; 9 bases map to TRBD1. CDR1 is KGHSH and CDR2 is LQKENI in the germline V gene. Losses at the gene ends were 3 bases for V and 3 bases for J; bases not matched to a gene: 2. There are 14 residues in the CDR3. The DNA of the CDR3 is TGTGCCAGCTCACCGTGGACAGGGGACACTGAAGCTTTCTTT. Amino acids: CASSPWTGDTEAFF.

The V call is TRBV5-1, the J call TRBJ2-5; no clear D. Deletions cut 0 bases from V and 2 bases from J, with 11 bases between. CDR3 size: 15 residues. The germline V gene has CDR1 SGHRS and CDR2 YFSETQ. The CDR3 region is CASSLDRRIQETQYF. CDR3 DNA: TGCGCCAGCAGCTTGGACAGACGAATTCAAGAGACCCAGTACTTC.

The chain carries TRBV25-1 and TRBJ2-3, with a weak D call TRBD2 (5 bases). Germline V gene sequence: CDR1 MGHDK, CDR2 SYGVNS. This CDR3 spans 12 amino acids. The germline V and J ends were trimmed by 5 bases and 3 bases, with 6 bases remaining between them. CDR3 coding DNA: TGTGCCAGCAGTCCGGGAACAGATACGCAGTATTTT. Its protein product is CASSPGTDTQYF.

This clone was detected only once. The genes are TRBV2 and TRBJ2-5; 12 bases agree with TRBD2. Germline CDR1 and CDR2: SNHLY and FYNNEI. After removal of 4 bases from V and 6 bases from J, the junction contained 6 bases not matched to a gene. The CDR3 is 15 amino acids. CDR3 sequence reads: CASSVASGGEKTQYF. The CDR3 coding sequence is TGTGCCAGCAGTGTGGCTAGCGGGGGGGAAAAGACCCAGTACTTC.

This chain joins TRBV7-8 and TRBJ2-7, with D possibly TRBD1 on 6 matching bases. V was clipped by 1 base and J by 2 bases, with 12 bases between them. The germline gives CDR1 SGHVS, CDR2 FQNEAQ. This CDR3 comprises 15 residues. Written as DNA, the CDR3 is TGTGCCAGCAGCTTAGAAGGGGGACCTCCCTACGAGCAGTACTTC. As protein: CASSLEGGPPYEQYF.

V and J are TRBV4-3 and TRBJ2-7, with D possibly matching TRBD1 (6 bases). The CDR3 sequence is 13 residues long. The V end was cut by 5 bases, the J end by 4 bases, with 12 bases between. CDR1 and CDR2 (germline): LGHNA, YSLEER. In nucleotides, the CDR3 is TGCGCCAGCAGCGTCCACAGGGATTACGAGCAGTACTTC. This translates into CASSVHRDYEQYF.

This chain's CDR3 is CASGTPGTNEKLFF. The DNA of the CDR3 is TGTGCCAGTGGGACCCCGGGGACTAATGAAAAACTGTTTTTT. V is TRBV6-5 and J is TRBJ1-4; weak D call: TRBD1 (5 bases). Trimming removed 9 bases from V and 2 bases from J, with 13 bases in between. The CDR3 is 14 amino acids. CDR1 and CDR2 from the germline V gene are MNHEY and SVGAGI.

This chain joins TRBV4-1 and TRBJ2-5; the D is unclear. The V and J ends lost 1 base and 1 base respectively, with 10 bases between them. CDR3 length: 15 residues. Per the germline V gene, CDR1 is MGHRA and CDR2 is YSYEKL. The CDR3 loop reads CASSQGTDPQETQYF. As DNA, the CDR3 is TGCGCCAGCAGCCAAGGGACGGATCCCCAAGAGACCCAGTACTTC.

The gene calls are TRBV19 and TRBJ2-5, with 7 bases identical to TRBD1. The V and J ends lost 4 bases and 0 bases, in that order; junction bases with no gene match: 2. The CDR3 spans 14 residues. CDR1 LNHDA and CDR2 SQIVND come from the germline V gene (reference sequence). CDR3 loop: CASSTDRNQETQYF. The CDR3 nucleotides are TGTGCCAGTAGTACGGACAGGAACCAAGAGACCCAGTACTTC.

J is TRBJ1-2 and V is TRBV6-5, with D unclear. Germline lookup yields CDR1 MNHEY and CDR2 SVGAGI. V lost 5 bases and J 2 bases, leaving 15 bases between the germline ends. This CDR3 is built from 15 residues. The CDR3 DNA sequence: TGTGCCAGCAGTCACGAGGCGGTCGGAAACTATGGCTACACCTTC. This codes for CASSHEAVGNYGYTF.

The rearrangement links TRBV6-6 to TRBJ1-1; tentative D call: TRBD1 (5 bases). Trimming cost V 7 bases and J 8 bases, with 14 bases left between them. The CDR3 loop spans 12 amino acids. Germline lookup yields CDR1 MNHNY and CDR2 SVGAGI (reference sequence). The CDR3 protein is CASTTIQGEAFF. The CDR3 DNA is TGTGCCAGCACCACAATCCAGGGAGAAGCTTTCTTT.

The chain recombines TRBV7-9 with TRBJ2-6; possible D gene TRBD2, 6 bases. This CDR3 is 17 amino acids long. The germline V gene has CDR1 SEHNR and CDR2 FQNEAQ (reference sequence). The V end lost 2 bases, the J end lost 0 bases, and 11 bases lay between the germline ends. CDR3 in amino acids: CASSLIPGSSGANVLTF. For the CDR3, the DNA is TGTGCCAGCAGCTTAATTCCCGGGAGCTCTGGGGCCAACGTCCTGACTTTC.

The gene calls are TRBV15 and TRBJ1-3; the D is unclear. Germline V lookup: CDR1 LNHNV, CDR2 YYDKDF (reference sequence). Deletions cut 1 base from V and 0 bases from J, with 4 bases between. The CDR3 extends over 14 amino acids. CDR3 in DNA: TGTGCCACCAGCAGAGTCGGCTCTGGAAACACCATATATTTT. This gives the protein CATSRVGSGNTIYF.

This chain joins TRBV15 and TRBJ1-6; 10 bases align to TRBD1. Germline-derived CDR1 and CDR2 are LNHNV and YYDKDF (reference sequence). Trimming at V came to 0 bases and at J to 7 bases, leaving 0 bases not matched to a gene. This CDR3 contains 15 residues. The CDR3: CATSREGQGNSPLHF. CDR3 nucleotides: TGTGCCACCAGCAGAGAGGGACAGGGGAATTCACCCCTCCACTTT.